The rows below give T cell receptor beta chains drawn from one sample of a study of human T cells and chemical hapten exposure. TCRdb recomputed calls from the RACE reads with MiXCR, one row per CDR3 protein. In the table there are 85,000 to 100,000 distinct CDR3 sequences, 10% to 11% of which are singletons. Source: whole blood, taken in connection with sensitization to the hapten diphenylcyclopropenone (DPC). The receptors come from a woman aged 55-69 years with alopecia areata. Some clones in this sample may be carry-over from other donors' samples. Each CDR3 is given with its conserved first and last residue. Each record gives: D gene, J gene, clone size, V gene, CDR3 protein, CDR3 DNA. The D gene is left open where the match is weak. Clone size is stated in some rows and not others, as once, few, many or a class when expanded.

D: -
J: TRBJ2-1
size: -
V: TRBV20-1
CDR3: CSAREQTSYRYNEQFF
DNA: TGCAGTGCTAGAGAGCAGACATCTTACCGGTACAATGAGCAGTTCTTC

D: -
J: TRBJ2-3
size: many
V: TRBV7-6
CDR3: CASSSTPEGHTDTQYF
DNA: TGTGCCAGCAGCTCAACCCCGGAGGGACACACAGATACGCAGTATTTT

D: -
J: TRBJ2-7
size: few
V: TRBV6-7
CDR3: CASSPPLLREAYEQYF
DNA: TGTGCCAGCAGCCCACCGCTCCTCAGGGAGGCCTACGAGCAGTACTTC

D: -
J: TRBJ2-6
size: many
V: TRBV5-1
CDR3: CASSLIPGGSAGANVLTF
DNA: TGCGCCAGCAGCTTGATCCCAGGGGGGTCGGCTGGGGCCAACGTCCTGACTTTC

D: -
J: TRBJ2-1
size: many
V: TRBV6-5
CDR3: CASSYHPVWGWPEQFF
DNA: TGTGCCAGCAGTTATCATCCCGTCTGGGGGTGGCCTGAGCAGTTCTTC

D: -
J: TRBJ1-3
size: -
V: TRBV6-1
CDR3: CASTKDRSSGNTIYF
DNA: TGTGCCAGCACTAAGGACCGAAGCTCTGGAAACACCATATATTTT

D: -
J: TRBJ1-5
size: many
V: TRBV7-9
CDR3: CASSLGTGRINQPQHF
DNA: TGTGCCAGCAGCTTAGGGACCGGACGGATAAATCAGCCCCAGCATTTT

D: -
J: TRBJ1-1
size: few
V: TRBV2
CDR3: CASSPPGPPAFF
DNA: TGTGCCAGCAGTCCCCCGGGGCCCCCAGCTTTCTTT

D: TRBD1
J: TRBJ1-6
size: -
V: TRBV10-3
CDR3: CAISHGQGGNSPLHF
DNA: TGTGCCATCAGTCACGGACAGGGGGGGAATTCACCCCTCCACTTT

D: -
J: TRBJ2-7
size: few
V: TRBV5-1
CDR3: CASGPSTYEQYF
DNA: TGCGCCAGCGGGCCCTCGACCTACGAGCAGTACTTC

D: -
J: TRBJ1-4
size: few
V: TRBV18
CDR3: CASSPRSESTNEKLFF
DNA: TGTGCCAGCTCACCACGATCCGAATCAACTAATGAAAAACTGTTTTTT

D: -
J: TRBJ1-2
size: many
V: TRBV2
CDR3: CASSGQGNGYTF
DNA: TGTGCCAGCAGTGGGCAGGGCAATGGCTACACCTTC

D: -
J: TRBJ1-1
size: few
V: TRBV6-5
CDR3: CASSSPGENTEAFF
DNA: TGTGCCAGCAGTTCCCCAGGGGAGAACACTGAAGCTTTCTTT

D: -
J: TRBJ2-2
size: many
V: TRBV20-1
CDR3: CSARRDYTGELFF
DNA: TGCAGTGCTAGACGAGATTACACCGGGGAGCTGTTTTTT

D: -
J: TRBJ2-5
size: few
V: TRBV29-1
CDR3: CSVRRQVQETQYF
DNA: TGCAGCGTACGAAGACAGGTACAAGAGACCCAGTACTTC

D: TRBD2
J: TRBJ2-7
size: -
V: TRBV3-1
CDR3: CASSLQGLAAAYEQYF
DNA: TGTGCCAGCAGCCTACAGGGACTAGCGGCGGCCTACGAGCAGTACTTC

D: TRBD1
J: TRBJ2-7
size: -
V: TRBV3-1
CDR3: CASSRQGHEQYF
DNA: TGTGCCAGCAGTCGACAGGGGCACGAGCAGTACTTC

D: -
J: TRBJ2-6
size: few
V: TRBV20-1
CDR3: CSANGANVLTF
DNA: TGCAGTGCTAACGGGGCCAACGTCCTGACTTTC

D: -
J: TRBJ1-3
size: -
V: TRBV4-2
CDR3: CASSPGLASSGNTIYF
DNA: TGTGCCAGCAGCCCCGGACTGGCATCCTCTGGAAACACCATATATTTT

D: -
J: TRBJ2-7
size: -
V: TRBV30
CDR3: CAWRDATYEQYF
DNA: TGTGCCTGGAGGGACGCTACCTACGAGCAGTACTTC

D: -
J: TRBJ2-7
size: -
V: TRBV21-1
CDR3: CASSKPPGTGDYEQYF
DNA: TGTGCCAGCAGCAAGCCACCGGGGACAGGCGACTACGAGCAGTACTTC

D: -
J: TRBJ2-3
size: -
V: TRBV10-3
CDR3: CAISAGRLDTQYF
DNA: TGTGCCATCAGTGCGGGGCGTCTGGATACGCAGTATTTT

D: -
J: TRBJ1-1
size: many
V: TRBV20-1
CDR3: CSARDTRGFEDTEAFF
DNA: TGCAGTGCTAGAGATACAAGGGGCTTCGAGGACACTGAAGCTTTCTTT

D: TRBD1
J: TRBJ2-1
size: -
V: TRBV11-2
CDR3: CASSPWGSPVGTGSYNEQFF
DNA: TGTGCCAGCAGCCCCTGGGGGTCGCCTGTCGGGACAGGGTCCTACAATGAGCAGTTCTTC

D: -
J: TRBJ1-1
size: many
V: TRBV14
CDR3: CASSKHPGTEAFF
DNA: TGTGCCAGCAGCAAACACCCGGGTACTGAAGCTTTCTTT

D: -
J: TRBJ1-2
size: many
V: TRBV5-1
CDR3: CASSLSTGNYGYTF
DNA: TGCGCCAGCAGCTTGAGTACAGGAAACTATGGCTACACCTTC

D: -
J: TRBJ1-2
size: many
V: TRBV5-1
CDR3: CASSLAGWGYTF
DNA: TGCGCCAGCAGCTTGGCAGGCTGGGGCTACACCTTC

D: TRBD2
J: TRBJ2-7
size: -
V: TRBV28
CDR3: CASSLGGAGVLEQYF
DNA: TGTGCCAGCAGTTTGGGCGGGGCGGGGGTATTGGAGCAGTACTTC

D: -
J: TRBJ1-3
size: few
V: TRBV11-2
CDR3: CASSLPRGGMGPRSGNTIYF
DNA: TGTGCCAGCAGCTTACCCCGGGGGGGAATGGGACCTCGCTCTGGAAACACCATATATTTT

D: -
J: TRBJ1-2
size: many
V: TRBV6-1
CDR3: CASRHGTYYGYTF
DNA: TGTGCCAGCAGGCACGGAACCTACTATGGCTACACCTTC

D: -
J: TRBJ2-1
size: many
V: TRBV12-3/TRBV12-4
CDR3: CASSFQATRVEQFF
DNA: TGTGCCAGCAGTTTTCAGGCAACGAGGGTTGAGCAGTTCTTC

D: TRBD1
J: TRBJ1-2
size: few
V: TRBV20-1
CDR3: CSASKGQGVEDGYTF
DNA: TGCAGTGCTAGTAAGGGACAGGGGGTAGAGGATGGCTACACCTTC

D: -
J: TRBJ1-1
size: -
V: TRBV7-9
CDR3: CASSLELADMNTEAFF
DNA: TGTGCCAGCAGCTTAGAACTAGCAGACATGAACACTGAAGCTTTCTTT

D: TRBD1
J: TRBJ1-4
size: many
V: TRBV5-6
CDR3: CASSLVDRYNEKLFF
DNA: TGTGCCAGCAGCTTGGTGGACAGGTATAATGAAAAACTGTTTTTT

D: TRBD1
J: TRBJ1-1
size: many
V: TRBV19
CDR3: CASTRQGTTEAFF
DNA: TGTGCCAGTACCCGACAGGGGACGACTGAAGCTTTCTTT

D: -
J: TRBJ2-5
size: -
V: TRBV7-7
CDR3: CASSLVAEQETQYF
DNA: TGTGCTAGCAGCTTAGTAGCGGAACAAGAGACCCAGTACTTC

D: -
J: TRBJ2-2
size: few
V: TRBV29-1
CDR3: CSVVTGPTVNTGELFF
DNA: TGCAGCGTTGTAACAGGCCCGACAGTTAACACCGGGGAGCTGTTTTTT

D: TRBD2
J: TRBJ2-2
size: once
V: TRBV3-1
CDR3: CASSHTSGGPLGGELFF
DNA: TGTGCCAGCAGCCATACCAGCGGGGGGCCTTTGGGCGGGGAGCTGTTTTTT

D: -
J: TRBJ1-2
size: -
V: TRBV12-3/TRBV12-4
CDR3: CASIGLQISNYGYTF
DNA: TGTGCCAGCATCGGTTTACAGATTTCTAACTATGGCTACACCTTC

D: -
J: TRBJ1-2
size: few
V: TRBV29-1
CDR3: CSVEGVGDRFAGGYTF
DNA: TGCAGCGTTGAAGGTGTGGGGGACCGTTTCGCCGGTGGCTACACCTTC

D: TRBD2
J: TRBJ2-2
size: -
V: TRBV7-6
CDR3: CAVGGENTGELFF
DNA: TGTGCCGTTGGGGGGGAGAACACCGGGGAGCTGTTTTTT

D: -
J: TRBJ2-1
size: -
V: TRBV7-3
CDR3: CASSLTGTHEQFF
DNA: TGTGCCAGCAGCTTAACTGGGACCCATGAGCAGTTCTTC

D: TRBD1
J: TRBJ2-3
size: many
V: TRBV19
CDR3: CASRRQGATDTQYF
DNA: TGTGCCAGTAGACGACAGGGGGCAACAGATACGCAGTATTTT

D: TRBD2
J: TRBJ2-3
size: few
V: TRBV14
CDR3: CASSQDVVAGSTDTQYF
DNA: TGTGCCAGCAGCCAAGATGTAGTAGCGGGGAGCACAGATACGCAGTATTTT

D: -
J: TRBJ2-1
size: many
V: TRBV12-3/TRBV12-4
CDR3: CASSFFNEQFF
DNA: TGTGCCAGCAGTTTCTTCAATGAGCAGTTCTTC

D: TRBD2
J: TRBJ2-1
size: few
V: TRBV19
CDR3: CASLPELAGGLSYNEQFF
DNA: TGTGCCAGTTTGCCGGAACTAGCGGGGGGCCTCTCCTACAATGAGCAGTTCTTC

D: -
J: TRBJ2-3
size: few
V: TRBV20-1
CDR3: CSARFSDTQYF
DNA: TGCAGTGCTAGGTTCAGCGATACGCAGTATTTT

D: TRBD2
J: TRBJ2-1
size: -
V: TRBV7-9
CDR3: CASSLSGVPAGEQFF
DNA: TGTGCCAGCAGCTTAAGCGGGGTTCCAGCTGGTGAGCAGTTCTTC

D: TRBD1
J: TRBJ2-7
size: many
V: TRBV3-1
CDR3: CASSTPGGWEQYF
DNA: TGTGCCAGCAGCACCCCAGGGGGCTGGGAGCAGTACTTC

D: -
J: TRBJ1-3
size: few
V: TRBV10-3
CDR3: CATSLTGKVWEDTIYF
DNA: TGTGCCACAAGCCTAACGGGCAAAGTGTGGGAAGACACCATATATTTT

D: -
J: TRBJ2-5
size: many
V: TRBV13
CDR3: CASSGTTQETQYF
DNA: TGTGCCAGCAGCGGGACAACCCAAGAGACCCAGTACTTC

D: -
J: TRBJ2-3
size: -
V: TRBV7-9
CDR3: CASSPGTRYRTDTQYF
DNA: TGTGCCAGCAGCCCTGGGACTCGCTACCGCACAGATACGCAGTATTTT

D: TRBD2
J: TRBJ2-7
size: -
V: TRBV20-1
CDR3: CSASFSGAQYF
DNA: TGCAGTGCTAGCTTTAGCGGGGCTCAGTACTTC

D: -
J: TRBJ1-5
size: many
V: TRBV18
CDR3: CASSPTPPGGPGQPQHF
DNA: TGTGCCAGCTCACCGACCCCCCCCGGAGGTCCTGGTCAGCCCCAGCATTTT

D: -
J: TRBJ1-2
size: -
V: TRBV2
CDR3: CASTGNYGYTF
DNA: TGTGCCAGCACAGGGAACTATGGCTACACCTTC

D: -
J: TRBJ2-7
size: -
V: TRBV2
CDR3: CASRQAGLSVYEQYF
DNA: TGTGCCAGCAGACAAGCCGGGTTGTCCGTCTACGAGCAGTACTTC

D: TRBD1
J: TRBJ2-2
size: few
V: TRBV2
CDR3: CASRTGGTGELFF
DNA: TGTGCCAGCAGGACAGGGGGCACCGGGGAGCTGTTTTTT

D: -
J: TRBJ2-7
size: -
V: TRBV6-1
CDR3: CASSEYHAARGYEQYF
DNA: TGTGCCAGCAGTGAATACCACGCGGCCAGGGGTTACGAGCAGTACTTC

D: -
J: TRBJ1-5
size: many
V: TRBV5-1
CDR3: CASSFRGGNQPQHF
DNA: TGCGCCAGCAGCTTCAGGGGTGGTAATCAGCCCCAGCATTTT

D: TRBD2
J: TRBJ2-5
size: many
V: TRBV5-4
CDR3: CASSPVSASGSETQYF
DNA: TGTGCCAGCAGCCCCGTGTCAGCTAGCGGGTCGGAGACCCAGTACTTC